The present TCR beta chain was sequenced within a study of OX40 agonist ivuxolimab in advanced cancers. As for the study in general: Patients assigned to dose escalation were diagnosed with hepatocellular carcinoma, melanoma, renal cell or head and neck cancer.

Autoimmune disease history or systemic immunosuppression led to patient exclusion. Germline V CDR1 and CDR2: SNHLY, FYNNEI. Between the trimmed V and J ends, which lost 4 bases and 6 bases, there was a span of 9 bases. The CDR3 extends over 13 amino acids. Comments on this clone: Its target is unknown.

Sequencing used immunoSEQ multiplex PCR; TCRdb keeps in-frame clones, though not all of them. The sample shows roughly 75,000 clones, 80% to 90% of them seen only once. Findings and caveats of the study: Several nonresponders also turned out to have low normalized T-cell clonal expansion. Fewer expanded clones were found on average in CD4+ than in CD8+ T cells.

V is TRBV2 and J is TRBJ2-2; no reliable D call. The starting material was CD4+ or CD8+ T cells sorted from blood, obtained in a trial of the OX40 agonist ivuxolimab. The TCR originated in an adult with an advanced solid tumor such as melanoma, head and neck, liver or kidney cancer. CDR3 protein: CASSAYRPGELFF. In nucleotides, the CDR3 is TGTGCCAGCAGTGCTTATAGGCCCGGGGAGCTGTTTTTT.